The 30 T cell receptor beta chains in this list originate from one sample, sequenced in a study of technical replicates of blood from several donors (dated by TCRdb to 2016 to 2017). Libraries were constructed by the immunoSEQ multiplex PCR assay. Not all clones reach the TCRdb copy of this immuneACCESS table, which keeps in-frame sequences only. Checked studies attribute under half of the gap to unresolved V genes and leave the rest unexplained. The sample table contains tens of thousands of clones; only one count was recorded for more than 85% of them. The biggest ten clones account for roughly 4.5% of the sample. Specimen: PBMCs. These receptors all stem from a human donor in good health. Some clones in this sample may be carry-over from other donors' samples.

The chain joins TRBV4-1 to TRBJ2-3, with D uncertain. The CDR3 runs 13 residues. Trimming removed 2 bases from V and 8 bases from J, with 11 bases in between. Germline V gene lookup returns CDR1 MGHRA and CDR2 YSYEKL. CDR3 protein: CASSQMVGGTQYF. CDR3 sequence (DNA): TGCGCCAGCAGCCAAATGGTCGGTGGTACGCAGTATTTT.

The rearrangement links TRBV9 to TRBJ1-3, with a tentative D call TRBD1 (6 bases). CDR1 and CDR2 from the germline V gene are SGDLS and YYNGEE. The length of the CDR3 is 16 residues. Trimming removed 3 bases at V and 3 bases at J, with 16 bases between. The CDR3 nucleotides are TGTGCCAGCAGCGCTGAACGGGGGGCTGGTGGAAACACCATATATTTT. It codes for CASSAERGAGGNTIYF.

This clone has only one observation. The V gene is TRBV6-5, the J gene TRBJ2-7; TRBD1 matches 9 bases. This CDR3 is built from 14 residues. V lost 4 bases, J lost 5 bases, and 6 bases stayed unmatched. CDR1 and CDR2 (germline): MNHEY, SVGAGI. In nucleotides, the CDR3 is TGTGCCAGCAGTTTACAGGGGGCTAGCGACGAGCAGTACTTC. It yields the protein CASSLQGASDEQYF.

V usage is TRBV5-6 and J usage is TRBJ2-5, with 11 bases aligning to TRBD2. The germline V gene has CDR1 SGHDT and CDR2 YYEEEE. Unmatched junction bases numbered 17, after V lost 5 bases and J lost 5 bases. This CDR3 region has 18 residues. CDR3 in amino acids: CASRPWVAGGPILETQYF. Written as DNA, the CDR3 is TGTGCCAGCAGACCGTGGGTAGCGGGAGGGCCAATCCTGGAGACCCAGTACTTC.

This clone was detected once. The chain carries TRBV2 and TRBJ2-7; 7 nucleotides align to TRBD2. This CDR3 has 14 amino acids. Germline V gene sequence: CDR1 SNHLY, CDR2 FYNNEI. The V segment lost 6 bases and the J segment 6 bases; nucleotides outside the gene matches: 11. The CDR3 is CASRTPTLAFEQYF. Here the CDR3 DNA reads TGTGCCAGCAGAACCCCCACACTAGCGTTCGAGCAGTACTTC.

The J gene is TRBJ2-7, the V gene TRBV19, with D possibly TRBD2 on 6 matching bases. The V end was cut by 0 bases, the J end by 6 bases, with 15 bases between. Looked up from germline, CDR1 is LNHDA and CDR2 is SQIVND (reference sequence). CDR3 length: 15 residues. In DNA, the CDR3 is TGTGCCAGTAGTATAGAGCAGCGGCGCGGGGCCGAGCAGTACTTC. Its translation is CASSIEQRRGAEQYF.

This chain joins TRBV4-3 and TRBJ2-1, with D maybe TRBD2 (6 bases). Trimming pared 0 bases from V and 3 bases from J, leaving 15 bases between. The CDR3 contains 17 residues. In germline, CDR1 is LGHNA, CDR2 YSLEER. The CDR3: CASSQDLGGVFYNEQFF. The CDR3 coding sequence is TGCGCCAGCAGCCAAGATCTGGGGGGAGTTTTCTACAATGAGCAGTTCTTC.

This clone was picked up one time. CDR3 residues: CASSVGAGTKQDRVLSGANVLTF. The DNA for the CDR3 is TGTGCCAGCAGCGTAGGCGCGGGGACGAAGCAGGATAGAGTCCTCTCTGGGGCCAACGTCCTGACTTTC. This rearrangement joins TRBV9 to TRBJ2-6, with TRBD2 as a possible D gene (6 bases). The CDR3 has 23 residues. V was pared by 0 bases and J by 0 bases, with 28 bases between. Germline CDR1 is SGDLS and CDR2 is YYNGEE.

The chain combines TRBV2 with TRBJ1-4, with 7 bases identical to TRBD1. This CDR3 has 15 residues. CDR1 is SNHLY and CDR2 is FYNNEI in the germline V gene. V trimming: 6 bases; J trimming: 8 bases; junction bases outside the gene matches: 12. The CDR3 DNA follows: TGTGCCAGCAGCGCGACAGGGAGTACGGGGGAAAAACTGTTTTTT. Translated, it gives CASSATGSTGEKLFF.

The rearrangement uses TRBV6-6 and TRBJ1-1; D possibly corresponds to TRBD1 (5 bases). Trimming removed 0 bases from V and 5 bases from J, with 10 bases in between. CDR1 MNHNY and CDR2 SVGAGI come from the germline V gene (reference sequence). This CDR3 spans 14 amino acids. The CDR3 loop reads CASSYSLGGTEAFF. The CDR3 coding sequence is TGTGCCAGCAGTTACTCTCTGGGGGGTACTGAAGCTTTCTTT.

This chain uses TRBV7-9 with TRBJ1-1, with D uncertain. V was pared by 2 bases and J by 4 bases, with 14 bases between. Germline values: CDR1 SEHNR, CDR2 FQNEAQ (reference sequence). The CDR3 covers 15 residues. This CDR3 is CASSLLGEGSTEAFF. In nucleotides, the CDR3 is TGTGCCAGCAGCTTATTGGGAGAGGGTAGCACTGAAGCTTTCTTT.

This clone was seen only once. The gene calls are TRBV4-1 and TRBJ1-1; D is unclear. The CDR3 consists of 17 residues. Germline CDR1 and CDR2: MGHRA and YSYEKL. V dropped 0 bases and J dropped 0 bases, with 14 bases sitting between them. CDR3 DNA: TGCGCCAGCAGCCAAGATCACCCGGCGGGTATGAACACTGAAGCTTTCTTT. Translating it yields CASSQDHPAGMNTEAFF.

This clone was recorded once. The chain is built from TRBV4-2 and TRBJ2-3; 13 nucleotides match TRBD2. In germline, CDR1 is LGHNA, CDR2 YNFKEQ. This CDR3 has 18 amino acids. The ends lost 4 bases at V and 2 bases at J; junction bases unmatched: 9. The CDR3 nucleotides are TGTGCCAGCAGCCCCCTCGGGACTAGCGGGGTTAACACAGATACGCAGTATTTT. Translating gives CASSPLGTSGVNTDTQYF.

The chain carries TRBV7-3 and TRBJ2-1; possibly TRBD2 for D (5 bases). Trimming left V 3 bases short and J 7 bases short, with 13 bases between. The CDR3 is 14 residues long. Germline loops: CDR1 SGHTA, CDR2 FQGTGA. The CDR3 spells CASSLGPIANEQFF. For the CDR3, the DNA is TGTGCCAGCAGCTTGGGCCCCATAGCGAATGAGCAGTTCTTC.

The gene calls are TRBV7-6 and TRBJ1-2, with TRBD1 matching 7 bases. The germline gives CDR1 SGHVS, CDR2 FNYEAQ. The V and J ends lost 5 bases and 1 base, in that order; junction bases with no gene match: 10. There are 16 residues in the CDR3. The CDR3 sequence: CASSLGQDGINYGYTF. CDR3 nucleotide sequence: TGTGCCAGCAGCCTTGGACAGGATGGGATTAACTATGGCTACACCTTC.

The rearrangement links TRBV5-1 to TRBJ2-5; possibly TRBD2 for D (6 bases). From germline, CDR1 is SGHRS and CDR2 YFSETQ. Trimming removed 0 bases from V and 4 bases from J, with 13 bases in between. The CDR3 length is 15 residues. The chain's CDR3 is CASSLEVSEGETQYF. The DNA of the CDR3 is TGCGCCAGCAGCTTGGAGGTCTCGGAGGGAGAGACCCAGTACTTC. The variable domain in full, with the rest retrieved from reference TRBV5-1 and TRBJ2-5, is KAGVTQTPRYLIKTRGQQVTLSCSPISGHRSVSWYQQTPGQGLQFLFEYFSETQRNKGNFPGRFSGRQFSNSRSEMNVSTLELGDSALYLCASSLEVSEGETQYFGPGTRLLVL.

The chain employs TRBV4-1 and TRBJ2-1; D not certain. The CDR3 is 13 amino acids. Germline V CDR1 and CDR2: MGHRA, YSYEKL. Trimming took 1 base from V and 8 from J, leaving 9 bases between them. The CDR3, as DNA: TGCGCCAGCAGCCAAGGAGCCCAGGATGAGCAGTTCTTC. Translating gives CASSQGAQDEQFF.

This chain links TRBV4-3 with TRBJ2-1, with a tentative D call TRBD2 (5 bases). Per germline, CDR1 LGHNA and CDR2 YSLEER. Between the trimmed V and J ends, which lost 3 bases and 4 bases, there was a span of 19 bases. The CDR3 length is 17 residues. Here the CDR3 reads CASSQETRLEGYNEQFF. In nucleotides, the CDR3 is TGCGCCAGCAGCCAGGAAACGAGGCTTGAGGGTTACAATGAGCAGTTCTTC.

Details on this clone: Compared with germline, one end of the junction differs, possibly owing to a read error. This chain joins TRBV4-3 and TRBJ2-1; 11 nucleotides line up with TRBD2. Germline loops: CDR1 LGHNA, CDR2 YSLEER. The CDR3 is made up of 19 amino acids. The CDR3 sequence is CASSQDILAGGSWYNQQFF. The CDR3 nucleotides are TGCGCCAGCAGCCAAGATATTCTAGCGGGGGGCTCGTGGTACAATCAGCAGTTCTTC.

This chain links TRBV5-1 with TRBJ2-1, with 10 bases identical to TRBD2. V dropped 3 bases and J dropped 4; count of bases not matched to a gene: 4. Germline V gives CDR1 SGHRS, CDR2 YFSETQ. The CDR3 covers 15 residues. This chain's CDR3 is CASSSGTSVYNEQFF. The CDR3 DNA sequence: TGCGCCAGCAGCTCCGGGACTAGCGTATACAATGAGCAGTTCTTC.

V and J are TRBV25-1 and TRBJ2-7; D might be TRBD2 (6 bases). V lost 2 bases and J lost 6, with 8 bases in between. The CDR3 covers 12 residues. Germline loops: CDR1 MGHDK, CDR2 SYGVNS. The CDR3 loop is CASSESGLEQYF. The DNA for the CDR3 is TGTGCCAGCAGTGAAAGCGGGCTCGAGCAGTACTTC.

The rearrangement uses TRBV5-5 and TRBJ2-2; D unresolved. This CDR3 contains 14 residues. Germline V CDR1 and CDR2: SGHKS, YYEKEE (reference sequence). Trimming took 1 base from V and 0 from J, leaving 4 bases between them. The CDR3: CASSLIANTGELFF. The CDR3 DNA follows: TGTGCCAGCAGCTTGATAGCGAACACCGGGGAGCTGTTTTTT.

This chain connects TRBV5-1 to TRBJ1-1, with TRBD1 matching 7 bases. Trimming at V came to 4 bases and at J to 3 bases, leaving 9 bases not matched to a gene. CDR1 SGHRS and CDR2 YFSETQ come from the germline V gene. The CDR3 is 15 amino acids. The CDR3 sequence: CASSPRQGAYTEAFF. The CDR3 bases are TGCGCCAGCAGCCCCCGACAGGGCGCGTACACTGAAGCTTTCTTT.

The chain recombines TRBV6-1 with TRBJ2-3; D is ambiguous. Germline CDR1 reads MNHNS; CDR2 reads SASEGT. The CDR3 extends over 13 amino acids. The germline V and J ends were trimmed by 6 bases and 2 bases, with 9 bases remaining between them. CDR3 sequence (DNA): TGTGCCAGCAGGGGCTTCCTCACAGATACGCAGTATTTT. Protein product: CASRGFLTDTQYF.

The CDR3 DNA follows: TGCGCCAGCAGCCAAAACAGGGATTCACCCCTCCACTTT. Protein sequence: CASSQNRDSPLHF. The chain carries TRBV4-1 and TRBJ1-6, with D perhaps TRBD1 (6 bases). This CDR3 is 13 amino acids long. Germline lookup yields CDR1 MGHRA and CDR2 YSYEKL. V gave up 2 bases and J gave up 8 bases, with 7 bases separating them.

The chain joins TRBV7-8 to TRBJ2-5; 14 nucleotides align to TRBD2. The CDR3 runs to 15 residues. The ends lost 5 bases at V and 5 bases at J; junction bases unmatched: 4. CDR1 is SGHVS, CDR2 FQNEAQ, per germline. The CDR3 protein is CASSLRTSGRETQYF. The CDR3 nucleotides are TGTGCCAGCAGCCTTAGGACTAGCGGGAGGGAGACCCAGTACTTC.

The chain has TRBV30 and TRBJ2-1; a weak D match, TRBD2 (6 bases). Germline assignment: CDR1 GTSNPN and CDR2 SVGIG (reference sequence). Trimming removed 2 bases at V and 6 bases at J, with 8 bases between. The CDR3 contains 12 residues. CDR3 sequence: CAWSFGGNEQFF. As DNA, the CDR3 is TGTGCCTGGAGTTTCGGGGGCAATGAGCAGTTCTTC.

The chain carries TRBV30 and TRBJ1-2; TRBD1 might be the D (6 bases). The CDR3 covers 13 residues. Between the trimmed V and J ends, which lost 0 bases and 4 bases, there was a span of 9 bases. CDR1 and CDR2 (germline): GTSNPN, SVGIG (reference sequence). As DNA, the CDR3 is TGTGCCTGGAGTGTAGGGGGTGGCTATGGCTACACCTTC. Residues: CAWSVGGGYGYTF.

This clone was seen only a few times. This chain joins TRBV6-6 and TRBJ2-1; 7 bases match TRBD2. V lost 6 bases, J lost 10 bases, and 9 bases stayed unmatched. Germline values: CDR1 MNHNY, CDR2 SVGAGI (reference sequence). CDR3 length: 13 residues. The CDR3 is CASSLFGLVEQFF. The CDR3, as DNA: TGTGCCAGCAGCCTTTTCGGACTAGTGGAGCAGTTCTTC.

This clone was seen just once. The chain recombines TRBV7-2 with TRBJ2-4; TRBD2 aligns across 7 bases. Germline V gives CDR1 SGHTA, CDR2 FQGNSA. V lost 4 bases to trimming and J lost 9 bases; unmatched junction nucleotides: 9. The CDR3 runs to 14 residues. The CDR3 protein is CASSSGTTQTIQYF. CDR3 nucleotide sequence: TGTGCCAGCAGCTCCGGGACTACCCAAACCATTCAGTACTTC.